This T cell receptor beta chain was sequenced in a study of cytomegalovirus exposure and HLA in healthy donors. V dropped 1 base and J dropped 8; count of bases not matched to a gene: 1. Germline CDR1 SGHDT, CDR2 YYEEEE. CDR3 length: 15 residues. Sequencing was performed with immunoSEQ multiplex PCR; in TCRdb, only in-frame clones are kept and a portion is missing. The sample consists of approximately 160,000 clones, about nine tenths of them appearing once. This TCR came from a man between 18 and 29 years old in good health and CMV-seropositive. This chain links TRBV5-6 with TRBJ2-4; 15 bases align to TRBD2. The sequenced sample was PBMCs. CDR3 amino acids: CASSLRTSGGDIQYF. CDR3 sequence (DNA): TGTGCCAGCAGCTTGAGGACTAGCGGGGGGGACATTCAGTACTTC.